This TCR beta chain was found in a study of blood T cell repertoires in COVID-19. At the level of the study: PBMCs, B-cell-depleted T cells, or T cells were the source of the cDNA or gDNA that made up the material.

TCRdb's table, derived via immunoSEQ multiplex PCR, lists solely in-frame clones and lacks some. Among about 140,000 clones listed, about nine tenths were seen once. This CDR3 has 15 amino acids. CDR1 is SGHTA and CDR2 is FQGNSA in the germline V gene. V lost 3 bases and J 2 bases, leaving 11 bases between the germline ends. The specimen was peripheral blood. This clonotype was sampled from a woman of 80 years or more with acute or convalescent COVID-19. V gene TRBV7-2 combines with J gene TRBJ1-3; unclear D gene. CDR3 region: CASSFNRPAGNTIYF. CDR3 coding DNA: TGTGCCAGCAGCTTCAATCGCCCGGCTGGAAACACCATATATTTT.